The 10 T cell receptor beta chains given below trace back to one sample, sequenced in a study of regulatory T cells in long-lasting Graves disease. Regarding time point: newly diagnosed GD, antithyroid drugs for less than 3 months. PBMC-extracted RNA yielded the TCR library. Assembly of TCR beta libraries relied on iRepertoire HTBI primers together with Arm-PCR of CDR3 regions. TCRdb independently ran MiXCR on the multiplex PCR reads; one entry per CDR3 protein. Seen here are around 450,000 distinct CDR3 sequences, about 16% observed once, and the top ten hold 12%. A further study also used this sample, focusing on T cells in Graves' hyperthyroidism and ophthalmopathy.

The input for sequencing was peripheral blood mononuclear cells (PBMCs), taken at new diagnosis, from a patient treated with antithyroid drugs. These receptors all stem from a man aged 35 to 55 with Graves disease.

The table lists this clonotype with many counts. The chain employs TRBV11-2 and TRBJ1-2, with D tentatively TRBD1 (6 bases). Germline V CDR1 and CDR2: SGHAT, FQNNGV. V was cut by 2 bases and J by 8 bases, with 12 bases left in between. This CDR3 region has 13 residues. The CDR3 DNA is TGTGCCAGCAGCTTACGGGACATGGGAGGCTACACCTTC. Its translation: CASSLRDMGGYTF.

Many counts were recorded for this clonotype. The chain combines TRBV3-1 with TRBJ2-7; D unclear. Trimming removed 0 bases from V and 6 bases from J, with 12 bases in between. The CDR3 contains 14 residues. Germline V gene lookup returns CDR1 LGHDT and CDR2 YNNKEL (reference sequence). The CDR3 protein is CASSQDHWASEQYF. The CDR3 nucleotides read TGTGCCAGCAGCCAAGACCACTGGGCGTCCGAGCAGTACTTC.

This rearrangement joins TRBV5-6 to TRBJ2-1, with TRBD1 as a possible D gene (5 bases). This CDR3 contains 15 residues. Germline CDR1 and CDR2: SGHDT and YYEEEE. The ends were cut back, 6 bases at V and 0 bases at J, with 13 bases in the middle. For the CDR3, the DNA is TGTGCCAGCACAGGGCAGTGGGGCTCCTACAATGAGCAGTTCTTC. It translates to CASTGQWGSYNEQFF.

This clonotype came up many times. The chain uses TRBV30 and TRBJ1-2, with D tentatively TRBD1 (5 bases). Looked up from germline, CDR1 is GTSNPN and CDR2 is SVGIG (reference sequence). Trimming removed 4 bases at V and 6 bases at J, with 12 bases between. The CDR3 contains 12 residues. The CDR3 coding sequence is TGTGCCTGGAATTTGGGGCCGGATGGCTACACCTTC. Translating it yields CAWNLGPDGYTF.

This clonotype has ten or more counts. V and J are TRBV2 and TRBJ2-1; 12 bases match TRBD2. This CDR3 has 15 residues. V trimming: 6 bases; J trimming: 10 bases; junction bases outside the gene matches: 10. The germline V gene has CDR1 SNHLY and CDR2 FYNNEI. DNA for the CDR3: TGTGCCAGCAGGGAATCGACTAGCGGGAGTGGGGAGCAGTTCTTC. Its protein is CASRESTSGSGEQFF.

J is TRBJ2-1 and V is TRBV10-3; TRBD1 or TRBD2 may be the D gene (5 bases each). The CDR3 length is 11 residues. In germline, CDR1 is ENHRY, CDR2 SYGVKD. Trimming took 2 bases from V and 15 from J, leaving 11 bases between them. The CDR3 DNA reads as TGTGCCATCAGTGAGCCGGGACCTCTGTTCTTC. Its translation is CAISEPGPLFF.

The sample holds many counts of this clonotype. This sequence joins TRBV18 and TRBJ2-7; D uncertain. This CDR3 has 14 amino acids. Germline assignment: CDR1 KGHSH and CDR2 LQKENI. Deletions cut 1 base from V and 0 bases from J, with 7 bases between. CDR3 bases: TGTGCCAGCTCACCACTGGCGGACTCCTACGAGCAGTACTTC. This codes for CASSPLADSYEQYF.

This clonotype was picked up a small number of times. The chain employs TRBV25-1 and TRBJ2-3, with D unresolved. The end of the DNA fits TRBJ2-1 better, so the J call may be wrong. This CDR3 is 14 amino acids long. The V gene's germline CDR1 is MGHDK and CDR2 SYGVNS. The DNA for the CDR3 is TGTGCCAGCAGTGAATATATATTGAACAATGAGCAGTTCTTC. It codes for CASSEYILNNEQFF.

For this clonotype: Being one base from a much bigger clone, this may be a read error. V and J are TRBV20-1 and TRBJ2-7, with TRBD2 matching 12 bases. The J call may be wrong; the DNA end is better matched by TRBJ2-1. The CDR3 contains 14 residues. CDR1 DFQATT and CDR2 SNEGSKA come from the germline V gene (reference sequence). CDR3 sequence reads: CSARTSGNSYEQFF. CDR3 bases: TGCAGTGCGAGGACTAGCGGGAACTCCTACGAGCAGTTCTTC.

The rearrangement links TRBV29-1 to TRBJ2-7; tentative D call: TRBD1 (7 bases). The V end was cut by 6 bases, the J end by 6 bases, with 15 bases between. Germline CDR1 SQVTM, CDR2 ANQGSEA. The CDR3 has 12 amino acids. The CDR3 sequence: CSVQGGAIEQYF. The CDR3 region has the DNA TGCAGCGTCCAGGGGGGTGCGATCGAGCAGTACTTC.